This paragraph reports one TCR beta chain. The sample originates from a study of technical replicates of blood from several donors. Profiling relied on immunoSEQ multiplex PCR, and the TCRdb table lists in-frame clones only, not all of them. The sample comprises roughly 50,000 clones, about 94% of which are singletons, and roughly 4% rests with the top ten. Trimming removed 1 base at V and 6 bases at J, with 13 bases between. Per the germline V gene, CDR1 is SGHDT and CDR2 is YYEEEE. The CDR3 is made up of 14 amino acids. The rearrangement links TRBV5-6 to TRBJ1-2; D not resolved. Sequencing used PBMCs. This sequence was found in a human donor in good health. Some clones in this sample may be carry-over from other donors' samples. CDR3 sequence (DNA): TGTGCCAGCAGCTTGATTTGGGCGGGGAATGGCTACACCTTC. It encodes CASSLIWAGNGYTF.